The next 10 T cell receptor beta chains were all read from a single sample in a study of T-cell memory formation after mild COVID-19. TCRdb reanalysed the 5' RACE reads using MiXCR and keeps one entry per CDR3 protein. The sample includes roughly 160,000 distinct CDR3 sequences, 13% of them seen just once. Material for sequencing was PBMCs or a T cell subset sorted from them (not recorded which). Source of these receptors: a man between 18 and 29 years old who had mild COVID-19 (a few samples of this study predate the infection). Cell type and time point are not known.

This clonotype was recorded a few times. The chain employs TRBV12-3 or TRBV12-4 and TRBJ2-3, with D perhaps matching TRBD1 (6 bases). The CDR3 covers 14 residues. V lost 6 bases to trimming and J lost 2 bases, with 12 bases between them. The CDR3 protein is CASRGQLLTDTQYF. The CDR3 bases are TGTGCCAGCAGGGGACAACTCCTCACAGATACGCAGTATTTT.

There are a few counts of this clonotype. The chain employs TRBV6-6 and TRBJ1-1; TRBD1 agrees at 7 bases. After removal of 0 bases from V and 6 bases from J, the junction contained 4 bases not matched to a gene. The germline gives CDR1 MNHNY, CDR2 SVGAGI (reference sequence). This CDR3 has 14 amino acids. The CDR3 DNA reads TGTGCCAGCAGTTACTCAGGGGGCGACGCTGAAGCTTTCTTT. Protein: CASSYSGGDAEAFF.

This clonotype was counted a few times. CDR3 loop: CASSETPTSYEQYF. The CDR3 DNA sequence: TGTGCCAGCAGCGAGACACCGACCTCCTACGAGCAGTACTTC. The V gene is TRBV12-3 or TRBV12-4, the J gene TRBJ2-7, with D uncertain. The CDR3 has 14 amino acids. V was pared by 6 bases and J by 0 bases, with 12 bases between.

The chain recombines TRBV11-3 with TRBJ2-3; D not certain. Trimming took off 5 bases at V and 4 bases at J, with 10 bases between the two ends. This CDR3 is built from 13 residues. CDR1 and CDR2 (germline): SGHNT, YENEEA. CDR3 amino acids: CASSTAGADTQYF. DNA for the CDR3: TGTGCCAGCAGCACCGCTGGGGCAGATACGCAGTATTTT.

This clonotype was counted a few times. The chain combines TRBV3-1 with TRBJ1-6; D not resolved. Germline-derived CDR1 and CDR2 are LGHDT and YNNKEL (reference sequence). V lost 1 base and J 7 bases, leaving 8 bases between the germline ends. This CDR3 contains 14 residues. CDR3 bases: TGTGCCAGCAGCCAAGTTGGATGGAATTCACCCCTCCACTTT. Encoded protein: CASSQVGWNSPLHF.

The V and J genes are TRBV5-1 and TRBJ1-5, with D possibly matching TRBD1 (5 bases). The length of the CDR3 is 14 residues. Trimming removed 0 bases at V and 5 bases at J, with 9 bases between. Germline V gene sequence: CDR1 SGHRS, CDR2 YFSETQ. The CDR3 nucleotides are TGCGCCAGCAGCTTGGGGGGGTCGGATCAGCCCCAGCATTTT. Its protein product is CASSLGGSDQPQHF. Looking up the rest from reference TRBV5-1 and TRBJ1-5 gives the full variable domain: KAGVTQTPRYLIKTRGQQVTLSCSPISGHRSVSWYQQTPGQGLQFLFEYFSETQRNKGNFPGRFSGRQFSNSRSEMNVSTLELGDSALYLCASSLGGSDQPQHFGDGTRLSIL.

This clonotype showed up just a few times. The chain links TRBV6-2 or TRBV6-3 to TRBJ2-7; perhaps TRBD1 as D (5 bases). V lost 0 bases, J lost 4 bases, and 10 bases lay in between. The CDR3 is 14 amino acids. Germline V gives CDR1 MNHEY, CDR2 SVGEGT. CDR3 nucleotide sequence: TGTGCCAGCAGTTACTCCATGGCAGGGTACGAGCAGTACGTC. Amino acids: CASSYSMAGYEQYV.

A few counts support this clonotype. The V and J genes are TRBV10-1 and TRBJ2-3; D unclear. CDR3 length: 13 residues. V shed 5 bases and J shed 2 bases, with 8 bases lying between them. Looked up from germline, CDR1 is WNHNN and CDR2 is SYGVQD (reference sequence). Written as DNA, the CDR3 is TGCGCCAGCAGTCCCCCTGACACAGATACGCAGTATTTT. Its protein product is CASSPPDTDTQYF.

In its sample, this clonotype was seen a few times. This rearrangement joins TRBV29-1 to TRBJ2-1, with 9 positions matching TRBD1. Germline V lookup: CDR1 SQVTM, CDR2 ANQGSEA. This CDR3 has 13 residues. V lost 4 bases, J lost 4 bases, and 2 bases stayed unmatched. CDR3 DNA sequence: TGCAGCGTTGCCGGGACAGGGTACAATGAGCAGTTCTTC. Protein: CSVAGTGYNEQFF.

This clonotype turned up a few times. The chain is built from TRBV4-1 and TRBJ1-4, with TRBD1 matching 8 bases. From germline, CDR1 is MGHRA and CDR2 YSYEKL. The CDR3 covers 18 residues. J gave up 3 bases and V 3 bases, and 12 bases lay outside the gene matches. CDR3 amino acids: CASSQAGTGVLPNEKLFF. The DNA of the CDR3 is TGCGCCAGCAGCCAGGCCGGGACAGGCGTCCTCCCTAATGAAAAACTGTTTTTT.